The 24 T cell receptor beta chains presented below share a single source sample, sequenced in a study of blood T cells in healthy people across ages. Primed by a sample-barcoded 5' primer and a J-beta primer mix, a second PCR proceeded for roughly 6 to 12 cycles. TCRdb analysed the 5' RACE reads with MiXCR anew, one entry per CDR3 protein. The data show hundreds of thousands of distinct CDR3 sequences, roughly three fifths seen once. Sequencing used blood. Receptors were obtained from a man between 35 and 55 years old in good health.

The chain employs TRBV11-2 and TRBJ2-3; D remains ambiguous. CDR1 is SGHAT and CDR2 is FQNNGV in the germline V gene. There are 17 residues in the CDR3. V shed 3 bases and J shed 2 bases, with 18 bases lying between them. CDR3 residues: CASSFVTTHHLTDTQYF. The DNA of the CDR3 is TGTGCCAGCAGCTTCGTAACGACTCACCACCTCACAGATACGCAGTATTTT.

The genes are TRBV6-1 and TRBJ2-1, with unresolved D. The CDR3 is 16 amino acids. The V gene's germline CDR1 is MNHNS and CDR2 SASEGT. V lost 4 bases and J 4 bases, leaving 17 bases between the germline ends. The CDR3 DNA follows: TGTGCCAGCAGTGTTTTCTTCGGCGGCCCATACAATGAGCAGTTCTTC. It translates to CASSVFFGGPYNEQFF.

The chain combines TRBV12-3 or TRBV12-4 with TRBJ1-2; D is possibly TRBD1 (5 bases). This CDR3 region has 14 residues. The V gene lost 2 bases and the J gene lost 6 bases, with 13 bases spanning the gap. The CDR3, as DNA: TGTGCCAGCAGTTTAACGGTCATGGGGCATGGCTACACCTTC. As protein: CASSLTVMGHGYTF.

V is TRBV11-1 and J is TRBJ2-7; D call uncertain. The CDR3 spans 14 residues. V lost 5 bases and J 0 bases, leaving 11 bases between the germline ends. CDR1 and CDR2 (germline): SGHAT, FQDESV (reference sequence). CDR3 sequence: CASSLSRVSYEQYF. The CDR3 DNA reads TGTGCCAGCAGCCTATCCCGGGTCTCCTACGAGCAGTACTTC.

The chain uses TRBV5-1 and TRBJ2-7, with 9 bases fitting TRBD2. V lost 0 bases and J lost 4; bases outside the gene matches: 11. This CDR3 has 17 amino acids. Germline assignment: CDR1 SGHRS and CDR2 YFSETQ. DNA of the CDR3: TGCGCCAGCAGCTTGGGCCTAGCGGGAAATCCTGGGTACGAGCAGTACTTC. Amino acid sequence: CASSLGLAGNPGYEQYF.

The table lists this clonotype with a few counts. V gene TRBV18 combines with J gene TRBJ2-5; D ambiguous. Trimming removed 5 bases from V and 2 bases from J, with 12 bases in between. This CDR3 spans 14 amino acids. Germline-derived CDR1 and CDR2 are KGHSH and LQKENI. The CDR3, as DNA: TGTGCCAGCTCAGCATACGGACGGCAAGAGACCCAGTACTTC. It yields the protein CASSAYGRQETQYF.

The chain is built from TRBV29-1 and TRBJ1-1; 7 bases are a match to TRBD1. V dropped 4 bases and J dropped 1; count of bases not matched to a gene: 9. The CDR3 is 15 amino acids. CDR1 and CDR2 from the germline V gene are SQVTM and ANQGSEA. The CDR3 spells CSVALGRGPNTEAFF. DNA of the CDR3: TGCAGCGTTGCCCTCGGGAGGGGGCCGAACACTGAAGCTTTCTTT. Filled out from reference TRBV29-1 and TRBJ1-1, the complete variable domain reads SAVISQKPSRDICQRGTSLTIQCQVDSQVTMMFWYRQQPGQSLTLIATANQGSEATYESGFVIDKFPISRPNLTFSTLTVSNMSPEDSSIYLCSVALGRGPNTEAFFGQGTRLTVV.

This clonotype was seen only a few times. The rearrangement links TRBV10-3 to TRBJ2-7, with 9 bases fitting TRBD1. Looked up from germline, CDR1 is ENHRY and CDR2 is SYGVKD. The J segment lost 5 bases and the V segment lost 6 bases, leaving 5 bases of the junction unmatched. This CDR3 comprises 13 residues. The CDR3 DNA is TGTGCCATCAGGGGGACAGGGAGCGACGAGCAGTACTTC. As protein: CAIRGTGSDEQYF.

The CDR3 DNA is TGTGCCAGCAGCGGTAGGACAACCGTTGACTATGGCTACACCTTC. Protein sequence: CASSGRTTVDYGYTF. V is TRBV3-1 and J is TRBJ1-2, with TRBD1 as a possible D gene (5 bases). The CDR3 totals 15 residues. Germline V gene lookup returns CDR1 LGHDT and CDR2 YNNKEL (reference sequence). V lost 5 bases, J lost 3 bases, and 16 bases lay in between.

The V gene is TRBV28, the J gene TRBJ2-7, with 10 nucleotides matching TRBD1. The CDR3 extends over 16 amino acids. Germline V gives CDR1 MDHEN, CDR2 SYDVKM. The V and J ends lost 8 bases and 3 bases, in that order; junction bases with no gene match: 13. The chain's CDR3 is CASDTRDRGFSYEQYF. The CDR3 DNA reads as TGTGCCAGCGACACCCGGGACAGGGGTTTCAGCTACGAGCAGTACTTC. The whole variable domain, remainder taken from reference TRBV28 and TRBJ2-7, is DVKVTQSSRYLVKRTGEKVFLECVQDMDHENMFWYRQDPGLGLRLIYFSYDVKMKEKGDIPEGYSVSREKKERFSLILESASTNQTSMYLCASDTRDRGFSYEQYFGPGTRLTVT.

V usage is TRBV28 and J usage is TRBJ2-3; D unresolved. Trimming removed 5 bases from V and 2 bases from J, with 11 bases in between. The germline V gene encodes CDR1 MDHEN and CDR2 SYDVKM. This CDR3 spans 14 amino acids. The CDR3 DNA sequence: TGTGCCAGCAGTCCATCCCCTACCACAGATACGCAGTATTTT. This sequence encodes CASSPSPTTDTQYF. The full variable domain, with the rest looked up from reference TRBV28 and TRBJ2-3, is DVKVTQSSRYLVKRTGEKVFLECVQDMDHENMFWYRQDPGLGLRLIYFSYDVKMKEKGDIPEGYSVSREKKERFSLILESASTNQTSMYLCASSPSPTTDTQYFGPGTRLTVL.

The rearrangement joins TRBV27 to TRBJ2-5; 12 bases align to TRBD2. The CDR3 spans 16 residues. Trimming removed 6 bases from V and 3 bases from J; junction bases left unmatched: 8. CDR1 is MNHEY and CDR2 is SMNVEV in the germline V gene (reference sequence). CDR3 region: CASSPSSGRAEETQYF. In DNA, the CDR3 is TGTGCCAGCAGCCCATCTAGCGGGAGGGCCGAAGAGACCCAGTACTTC.

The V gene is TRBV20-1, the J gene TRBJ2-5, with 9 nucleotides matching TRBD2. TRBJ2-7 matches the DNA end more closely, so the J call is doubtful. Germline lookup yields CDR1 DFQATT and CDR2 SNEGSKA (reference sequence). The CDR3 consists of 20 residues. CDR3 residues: CSAREGPLESTSGSLDEQYF. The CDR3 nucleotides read TGCAGTGCTAGAGAGGGGCCTCTTGAGTCGACTAGCGGTTCCCTAGACGAGCAGTACTTC.

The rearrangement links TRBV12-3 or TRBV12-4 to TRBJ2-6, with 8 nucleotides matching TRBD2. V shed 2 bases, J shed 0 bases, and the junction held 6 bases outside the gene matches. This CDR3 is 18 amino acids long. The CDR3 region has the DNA TGTGCCAGCAGTTTATTACTAGCGGTGAGCTCTGGGGCCAACGTCCTGACTTTC. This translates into CASSLLLAVSSGANVLTF.

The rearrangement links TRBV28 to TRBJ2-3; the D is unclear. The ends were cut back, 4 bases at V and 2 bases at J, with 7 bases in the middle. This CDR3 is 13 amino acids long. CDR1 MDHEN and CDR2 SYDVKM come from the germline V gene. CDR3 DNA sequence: TGTGCCAGCAGTTGGCAGAACACAGATACGCAGTATTTT. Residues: CASSWQNTDTQYF.

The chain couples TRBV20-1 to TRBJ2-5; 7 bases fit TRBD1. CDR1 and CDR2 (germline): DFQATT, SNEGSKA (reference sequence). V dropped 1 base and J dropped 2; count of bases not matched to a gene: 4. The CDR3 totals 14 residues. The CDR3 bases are TGCAGTGCTAGAGGGGTGACAGGGCAAGAGACCCAGTACTTC. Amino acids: CSARGVTGQETQYF.

In nucleotides, the CDR3 is TGCAGTGCTCCCTCCGGGGGCGGGAGGCCAGGGGAGACCCAGTACTTC. It specifies CSAPSGGGRPGETQYF. This chain links TRBV20-1 with TRBJ2-7; 8 nucleotides align to TRBD2. The J call may be incorrect, as the DNA end agrees better with TRBJ2-5. The CDR3 is 16 amino acids. Per germline, CDR1 DFQATT and CDR2 SNEGSKA (reference sequence).

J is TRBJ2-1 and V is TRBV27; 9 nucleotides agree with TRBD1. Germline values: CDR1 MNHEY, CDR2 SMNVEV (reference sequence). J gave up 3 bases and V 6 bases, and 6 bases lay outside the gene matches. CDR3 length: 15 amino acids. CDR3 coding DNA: TGTGCCAGCAGCCAGGACAGGGGTTTCTACAATGAGCAGTTCTTC. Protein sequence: CASSQDRGFYNEQFF.

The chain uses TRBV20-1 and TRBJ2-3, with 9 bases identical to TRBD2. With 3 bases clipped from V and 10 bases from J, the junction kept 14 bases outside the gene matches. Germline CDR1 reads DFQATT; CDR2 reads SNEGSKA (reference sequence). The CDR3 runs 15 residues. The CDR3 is CSASVAGAVVESQYF. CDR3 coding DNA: TGCAGTGCTAGCGTAGCGGGAGCGGTCGTGGAGTCGCAGTATTTT.

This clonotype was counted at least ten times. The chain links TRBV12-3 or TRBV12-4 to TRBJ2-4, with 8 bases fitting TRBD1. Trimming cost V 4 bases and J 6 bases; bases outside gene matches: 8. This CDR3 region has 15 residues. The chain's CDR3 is CASSYSGGRGNIQYF. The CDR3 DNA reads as TGTGCCAGCAGTTACTCAGGGGGCAGGGGAAACATTCAGTACTTC.

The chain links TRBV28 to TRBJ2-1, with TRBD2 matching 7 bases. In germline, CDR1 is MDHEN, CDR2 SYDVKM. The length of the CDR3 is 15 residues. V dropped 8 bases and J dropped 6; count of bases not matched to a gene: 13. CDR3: CASEEGRAPVNEQFF. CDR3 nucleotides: TGTGCCAGCGAGGAAGGGAGGGCCCCGGTCAATGAGCAGTTCTTC. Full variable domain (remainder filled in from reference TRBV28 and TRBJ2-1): DVKVTQSSRYLVKRTGEKVFLECVQDMDHENMFWYRQDPGLGLRLIYFSYDVKMKEKGDIPEGYSVSREKKERFSLILESASTNQTSMYLCASEEGRAPVNEQFFGPGTRLTVL.

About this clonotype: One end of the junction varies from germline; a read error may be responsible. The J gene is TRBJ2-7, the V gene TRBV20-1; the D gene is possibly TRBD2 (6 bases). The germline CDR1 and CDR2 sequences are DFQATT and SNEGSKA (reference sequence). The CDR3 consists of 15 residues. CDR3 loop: CSTRDFGSSSYEQYF. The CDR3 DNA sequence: TGCAGTACTAGAGATTTCGGGAGTAGCTCCTACGAGCAGTACTTC.

CDR3 sequence (DNA): TGCAGCGTTATGCCGGGACAGACTAACTATGGCTACACCTTC. Amino acid sequence: CSVMPGQTNYGYTF. V and J are TRBV29-1 and TRBJ1-2; 7 positions match TRBD1. Germline V lookup: CDR1 SQVTM, CDR2 ANQGSEA. The length of the CDR3 is 14 residues. The J segment lost 0 bases and the V segment lost 5 bases, leaving 6 bases of the junction unmatched.

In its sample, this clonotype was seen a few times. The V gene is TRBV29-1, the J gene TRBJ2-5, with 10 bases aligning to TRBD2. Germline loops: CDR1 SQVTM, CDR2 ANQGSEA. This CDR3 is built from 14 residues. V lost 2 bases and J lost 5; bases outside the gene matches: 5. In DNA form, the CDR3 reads TGCAGCGTTGAACTAGCGGGAGTCCTGGAGACCCAGTACTTC. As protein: CSVELAGVLETQYF.